In this sample, the clone carrying this T cell receptor (beta chain) turned up a few times. Its antigen is still unknown. This CDR3 contains 15 residues. CDR1 is DFQATT and CDR2 is SNEGSKA in the germline V gene (reference sequence). Trimming cost V 3 bases and J 9 bases, with 18 bases left between them. The sample comes from a study of early T cells in non-severe SARS-CoV-2 infection. Study information: Investigators sequenced bulk RNA drawn from unsorted whole blood, and chains remained unpaired.

Individual cDNA molecules carried attached unique molecular identifiers. Each CDR3 protein gets one entry after TCRdb re-called the 5' RACE reads with MiXCR. The sample lists 80,000 to 95,000 distinct CDR3 sequences, roughly 15% seen once, with 5.1% in the top ten. Overall study findings and caveats: VDJdb matching favored anti-spike CD8 responses, missing private and CD4 specificities.

The receptor was derived from an adult who was a healthcare worker with PCR-confirmed SARS-CoV-2 infection or an uninfected control (not recorded which). The sample was whole blood, taken at baseline. This chain uses TRBV20-1 with TRBJ1-6, with D possibly matching TRBD1 (5 bases). DNA for the CDR3: TGCAGTGCTAGCAGCGAGGGGAGTTACGGTTCACCCCTCCACTTT. It specifies CSASSEGSYGSPLHF.